What follows are 8 T cell receptor beta chains derived from one specimen sequenced in a study of a mutant IDH1 vaccine in newly diagnosed glioma. Clones were sequenced by immunoSEQ multiplex PCR, and TCRdb holds only the in-frame ones, with some missing. The table shows about 56,000 clones, with about 89% occurring only once. Noted time point: week 23, last vaccination. It was 300 ug of mutant IDH1 20-mer peptide that made up each vaccine dose, given with topical imiquimod. No antigen is known for these receptors. The sample here was PBMCs, taken from a glioma patient whose treatment included an IDH1 peptide vaccine. The receptors were gathered from a man in his forties with glioma.

The chain carries TRBV5-1 and TRBJ2-6; 10 nucleotides agree with TRBD1. Germline-derived CDR1 and CDR2 are SGHRS and YFSETQ. The CDR3 sequence is 19 residues long. V lost 6 bases to trimming and J lost 0 bases; unmatched junction nucleotides: 12. In nucleotides, the CDR3 is TGCGCCAGCATGCCGGGACAGGGGACCCTACGCTCTGGGGCCAACGTCCTGACTTTC. Its translation is CASMPGQGTLRSGANVLTF.

The chain links TRBV5-1 to TRBJ2-1; D possibly uses TRBD1 or TRBD2 (6 bases each). The V gene's germline CDR1 is SGHRS and CDR2 YFSETQ. V lost 1 base and J lost 2, with 13 bases in between. CDR3 length: 16 residues. The CDR3 nucleotides are TGCGCCAGCAGCTTGTCGGGGGCTAGGGCCTACAATGAGCAGTTCTTC. Its translation: CASSLSGARAYNEQFF.

The chain couples TRBV15 to TRBJ1-2; no firm D call. Trimming removed 4 bases from V and 5 bases from J, with 8 bases in between. This CDR3 region has 12 residues. Germline CDR1 is LNHNV and CDR2 is YYDKDF (reference sequence). CDR3 nucleotide sequence: TGTGCCACCAGCACCGGGCAATATGGCTACACCTTC. This codes for CATSTGQYGYTF.

The rearrangement joins TRBV2 to TRBJ2-5; D unclear. This CDR3 region has 13 residues. In germline, CDR1 is SNHLY, CDR2 FYNNEI. Trimming stripped 7 bases from V and 2 bases from J, with 11 bases between. The CDR3, as DNA: TGTGCCAGCACGCTAGACTGGCAAGAGACCCAGTACTTC. Protein product: CASTLDWQETQYF.

J is TRBJ1-4 and V is TRBV7-9, with D tentatively TRBD1 (5 bases). CDR1 SEHNR and CDR2 FQNEAQ come from the germline V gene (reference sequence). The V gene lost 5 bases and the J gene lost 7 bases, with 17 bases spanning the gap. The CDR3 is made up of 15 amino acids. The CDR3 coding sequence is TGTGCCAGCAGCCTGCGCGCGGGCGGGGGTGAAAAACTGTTTTTT. This codes for CASSLRAGGGEKLFF.

The chain couples TRBV10-3 to TRBJ2-7, with D possibly being TRBD1 or TRBD2 (6 bases each). V dropped 1 base and J dropped 0 bases, with 16 bases sitting between them. Germline V gene lookup returns CDR1 ENHRY and CDR2 SYGVKD. This CDR3 is 17 amino acids long. This chain's CDR3 is CAISEFGGGVSSYEQYF. The CDR3 nucleotides are TGTGCCATCAGTGAGTTTGGGGGCGGGGTCAGCTCCTACGAGCAGTACTTC.

The J gene is TRBJ1-2, the V gene TRBV6-1, with D uncertain. This CDR3 has 12 amino acids. Trimming cost V 1 base and J 5 bases, with 5 bases left between them. Germline CDR1 MNHNS, CDR2 SASEGT. As DNA, the CDR3 is TGTGCCAGCAGTGAAGATGGGTATGGCTACACCTTC. It is translated as CASSEDGYGYTF.

This clone has more than one count but fewer than ten. The chain employs TRBV2 and TRBJ1-5; D remains unclear. Germline CDR1 is SNHLY and CDR2 is FYNNEI. V gave up 8 bases and J gave up 4 bases, with 12 bases separating them. The CDR3 loop spans 13 amino acids. CDR3 coding DNA: TGTGCCAGCCGTGTGTACTCTAATCAGCCCCAGCATTTT. Translation: CASRVYSNQPQHF.